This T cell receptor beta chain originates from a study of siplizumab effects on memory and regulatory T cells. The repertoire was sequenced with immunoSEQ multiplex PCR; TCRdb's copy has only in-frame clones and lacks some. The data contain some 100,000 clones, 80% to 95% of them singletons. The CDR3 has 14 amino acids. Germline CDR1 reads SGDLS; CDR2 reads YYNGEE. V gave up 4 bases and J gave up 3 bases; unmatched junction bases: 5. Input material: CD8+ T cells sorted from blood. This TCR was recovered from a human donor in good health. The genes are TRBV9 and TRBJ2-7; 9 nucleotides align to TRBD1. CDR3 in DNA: TGTGCCAGCAGCCCGCCGGGACAGGGCTACGAGCAGTACTTC. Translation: CASSPPGQGYEQYF.